These 31 T cell receptor beta chains originate from one sample sequenced in a study of blood T cell repertoires in COVID-19. The repertoire was sequenced with immunoSEQ multiplex PCR; TCRdb's copy has only in-frame clones and lacks some. The sample consists of 110,000 or so clones, about 88% of them appearing once. The sample consisted of peripheral blood. These receptor sequences come from a human donor in a cohort sampled during active COVID-19.

This sequence joins TRBV5-1 and TRBJ2-7; 8 bases align to TRBD2. From germline, CDR1 is SGHRS and CDR2 YFSETQ. Unmatched junction bases numbered 10, after V lost 2 bases and J lost 0 bases. The CDR3 runs 17 residues. Written as DNA, the CDR3 is TGCGCCAGCAGCTTCGGACAGCGGGAGACCGGCTCCTACGAGCAGTACTTC. Translating it yields CASSFGQRETGSYEQYF.

The V gene is TRBV7-6, the J gene TRBJ1-1; D uncertain. V was trimmed by 4 bases and J by 0 bases, leaving 12 bases between them. This CDR3 has 15 residues. CDR1 is SGHVS and CDR2 is FNYEAQ in the germline V gene. CDR3 amino acids: CASSSGVGVNTEAFF. The DNA for the CDR3 is TGTGCCAGCAGCTCGGGCGTCGGGGTGAACACTGAAGCTTTCTTT.

The chain carries TRBV6-1 and TRBJ1-1, with TRBD1 as a possible D gene (6 bases). This CDR3 spans 14 amino acids. Trimming took off 3 bases at V and 3 bases at J, with 11 bases between the two ends. Germline V gives CDR1 MNHNS, CDR2 SASEGT. The CDR3 DNA sequence: TGTGCCAGCAGTGAGACAGGTTTTGACACTGAAGCTTTCTTT. Translation gives CASSETGFDTEAFF.

The V and J genes are TRBV19 and TRBJ2-3; 7 positions match TRBD1. With V trimmed by 5 bases and J by 6 bases, 11 bases remained unmatched. From germline, CDR1 is LNHDA and CDR2 SQIVND (reference sequence). The CDR3 length is 15 residues. This CDR3 is CASSPRTGPSDTQYF. The CDR3 coding sequence is TGTGCCAGTAGTCCCCGGACAGGTCCCTCCGATACGCAGTATTTT. Full variable domain (rest looked up from reference TRBV19 and TRBJ2-3): DGGITQSPKYLFRKEGQNVTLSCEQNLNHDAMYWYRQDPGQGLRLIYYSQIVNDFQKGDIAEGYSVSREKKESFPLTVTSAQKNPTAFYLCASSPRTGPSDTQYFGPGTRLTVL.

This chain links TRBV29-1 with TRBJ1-1, with 9 bases that match TRBD1. V trimming: 7 bases; J trimming: 5 bases; junction bases outside the gene matches: 5. Looked up from germline, CDR1 is SQVTM and CDR2 is ANQGSEA. The CDR3 extends over 12 amino acids. CDR3 bases: TGCAGCGCTAAGACAGGGGGAACTGAAGCTTTCTTT. Its protein product is CSAKTGGTEAFF. The full variable domain, completed using reference TRBV29-1 and TRBJ1-1, is SAVISQKPSRDICQRGTSLTIQCQVDSQVTMMFWYRQQPGQSLTLIATANQGSEATYESGFVIDKFPISRPNLTFSTLTVSNMSPEDSSIYLCSAKTGGTEAFFGQGTRLTVV.

This chain links TRBV11-2 with TRBJ1-1; D not certain. Germline V CDR1 and CDR2: SGHAT, FQNNGV. With 0 bases removed from V and 0 bases from J, the gap between germline ends came to 8 bases. The CDR3 totals 15 residues. The CDR3 region is CASSLDTSMNTEAFF. CDR3 DNA sequence: TGTGCCAGCAGCTTAGACACATCCATGAACACTGAAGCTTTCTTT.

This chain joins TRBV6-5 and TRBJ1-3; unclear D gene. Germline V lookup: CDR1 MNHEY, CDR2 SVGAGI. The CDR3 runs 14 residues. The V end was cut by 6 bases, the J end by 8 bases, with 17 bases between. CDR3 nucleotides: TGTGCCAGCAGCCGCGAACCCGGGGTGGACACCATATATTTT. This translates into CASSREPGVDTIYF.

The chain carries TRBV5-6 and TRBJ2-7; TRBD1 might be the D (7 bases). CDR3 length equals 15 residues. Trimming removed 0 bases at V and 2 bases at J, with 12 bases between. Germline-derived CDR1 and CDR2 are SGHDT and YYEEEE. In DNA, the CDR3 is TGTGCCAGCAGCTTGGAGCAGGGGGGTCCCTACGAGCAGTACTTC. Translated: CASSLEQGGPYEQYF.

DNA of the CDR3: TGTGCCTGGAGTGTCGGACAGAGAGAGACCCAGTACTTC. Protein product: CAWSVGQRETQYF. The chain combines TRBV30 with TRBJ2-5; a possible D gene is TRBD1 (6 bases). Looked up from germline, CDR1 is GTSNPN and CDR2 is SVGIG (reference sequence). V gave up 0 bases and J gave up 4 bases, with 9 bases separating them. This CDR3 spans 13 amino acids.

V is TRBV5-1 and J is TRBJ2-7; 8 bases line up with TRBD1. Germline values: CDR1 SGHRS, CDR2 YFSETQ. This CDR3 has 14 amino acids. The V gene end was trimmed by 0 bases and the J gene end by 7 bases; junction bases not matched to a gene: 6. CDR3 DNA sequence: TGCGCCAGCAGCTTGGGACAGGGGAGAAGGGAGCAGTACTTC. Amino acid sequence: CASSLGQGRREQYF.

The rearrangement uses TRBV7-9 and TRBJ2-3; TRBD2 aligns across 12 bases. The CDR3 loop spans 17 amino acids. Germline V gives CDR1 SEHNR, CDR2 FQNEAQ (reference sequence). V gave up 1 base and J gave up 3 bases; unmatched junction bases: 5. DNA of the CDR3: TGTGCCAGCAGCTTAGGCCGACTAGCGGGAGAGACAGATACGCAGTATTTT. This translates into CASSLGRLAGETDTQYF.

This rearrangement joins TRBV5-1 to TRBJ1-2, with TRBD1 identical over 7 bases. V lost 0 bases, J lost 0 bases, and 11 bases stayed unmatched. The germline V gene encodes CDR1 SGHRS and CDR2 YFSETQ. The CDR3 covers 18 residues. The CDR3 reads CASSLGFGQDPTNYGYTF. The CDR3 nucleotides are TGCGCCAGCAGCTTGGGTTTCGGACAGGACCCAACTAACTATGGCTACACCTTC. The variable domain in full, completed from reference TRBV5-1 and TRBJ1-2, reads KAGVTQTPRYLIKTRGQQVTLSCSPISGHRSVSWYQQTPGQGLQFLFEYFSETQRNKGNFPGRFSGRQFSNSRSEMNVSTLELGDSALYLCASSLGFGQDPTNYGYTFGSGTRLTVV.

This chain links TRBV18 with TRBJ2-3; 9 positions agree with TRBD2. Germline V lookup: CDR1 KGHSH, CDR2 LQKENI. Germline trimming cut 3 bases from V and 6 bases from J; bases unmatched to any gene: 13. The CDR3 sequence is 17 residues long. CDR3 amino acids: CASSPERLAAGWDTQYF. The CDR3 DNA sequence: TGTGCCAGCTCACCTGAGAGACTAGCGGCTGGTTGGGATACGCAGTATTTT.

The chain couples TRBV19 to TRBJ2-1, with 7 bases that match TRBD2. CDR3 length: 12 amino acids. V shed 8 bases, J shed 6 bases, and the junction held 4 bases outside the gene matches. In germline, CDR1 is LNHDA, CDR2 SQIVND (reference sequence). In nucleotides, the CDR3 is TGTGCCAGTCAAGCGGGAAGCAATGAGCAGTTCTTC. Encoded protein: CASQAGSNEQFF. The full variable domain, its missing parts supplied by reference TRBV19 and TRBJ2-1, is DGGITQSPKYLFRKEGQNVTLSCEQNLNHDAMYWYRQDPGQGLRLIYYSQIVNDFQKGDIAEGYSVSREKKESFPLTVTSAQKNPTAFYLCASQAGSNEQFFGPGTRLTVL.

The chain recombines TRBV24-1 with TRBJ2-2, with TRBD1 as a possible D gene (6 bases). The CDR3 length is 15 residues. Germline CDR1 KGHDR, CDR2 SFDVKD. V was shortened by 5 bases and J by 1 base, with 10 bases between the two germline ends. CDR3 residues: CATSAPGQNTGELFF. In DNA, the CDR3 is TGTGCCACCAGTGCCCCGGGACAGAACACCGGGGAGCTGTTTTTT.

The V gene is TRBV5-6, the J gene TRBJ2-1, with 12 bases fitting TRBD2. Trimming cost V 2 bases and J 8 bases; bases outside gene matches: 8. Per germline, CDR1 SGHDT and CDR2 YYEEEE. The CDR3 has 16 amino acids. The CDR3 nucleotides read TGTGCCAGCAGCTTTAGGGCTAGCGGGAGGGGGGATGAGCAGTTCTTC. Its translation is CASSFRASGRGDEQFF.

The chain combines TRBV10-3 with TRBJ1-5; D might be TRBD1 (5 bases). The germline V gene has CDR1 ENHRY and CDR2 SYGVKD. The germline V and J ends were trimmed by 5 bases and 2 bases, with 7 bases remaining between them. The CDR3 has 13 amino acids. The CDR3 DNA reads as TGTGCCATCAGTAAAGGGGGCAATCAGCCCCAGCATTTT. Translated, it gives CAISKGGNQPQHF.

The rearrangement links TRBV9 to TRBJ1-1; unclear D gene. Germline V gene data show CDR1 as SGDLS and CDR2 as YYNGEE. Trimming removed 1 base at V and 0 bases at J, with 7 bases between. The CDR3 extends over 14 amino acids. The CDR3 DNA reads as TGTGCCAGCAGCGTACAGTCCATGAACACTGAAGCTTTCTTT. This translates into CASSVQSMNTEAFF.

The V call is TRBV3-1 (or the pseudogene TRBV3-2), the J call TRBJ1-6; D perhaps matches TRBD1 (6 bases). The CDR3 consists of 14 residues. The V gene lost 4 bases and the J gene lost 9 bases, with 13 bases spanning the gap. CDR1 is LGHDT and CDR2 is YNNKEL in the germline V gene (reference sequence). In DNA form, the CDR3 reads TGTGCCAGCAGCCCAGGCCGGACAGCTTCACCCCTCCACTTT. Its translation is CASSPGRTASPLHF.

The chain carries TRBV5-4 and TRBJ1-1; TRBD1 matches 10 bases. This CDR3 has 16 amino acids. V was pared by 4 bases and J by 0 bases, with 6 bases of the junction left unmatched. Germline CDR1 reads SGHNT; CDR2 reads YYREEE (reference sequence). The CDR3 coding sequence is TGTGCCAGCAGCCGGGACAGGGGCTTAATGAACACTGAAGCTTTCTTT. This encodes CASSRDRGLMNTEAFF.

This rearrangement joins TRBV5-1 to TRBJ2-7; D not resolved. The CDR3 is made up of 14 amino acids. The V gene's germline CDR1 is SGHRS and CDR2 YFSETQ. V was pared by 4 bases and J by 2 bases, with 13 bases between. This CDR3 is CASSPMAVPYEQYF. CDR3 coding DNA: TGCGCCAGCAGCCCCATGGCGGTTCCCTACGAGCAGTACTTC. The whole variable domain, remainder taken from reference TRBV5-1 and TRBJ2-7, is KAGVTQTPRYLIKTRGQQVTLSCSPISGHRSVSWYQQTPGQGLQFLFEYFSETQRNKGNFPGRFSGRQFSNSRSEMNVSTLELGDSALYLCASSPMAVPYEQYFGPGTRLTVT.

The rearrangement links TRBV5-1 to TRBJ2-6; 7 positions match TRBD1. CDR1 is SGHRS and CDR2 is YFSETQ in the germline V gene. CDR3 size: 16 residues. The J segment lost 0 bases and the V segment lost 7 bases, leaving 7 bases of the junction unmatched. In nucleotides, the CDR3 is TGCGCCAGCTCCGGACAGGCCCTCTCTGGGGCCAACGTCCTGACTTTC. Residues: CASSGQALSGANVLTF.

V usage is TRBV6-5 and J usage is TRBJ1-4; 7 nucleotides line up with TRBD1. After removal of 2 bases from V and 0 bases from J, the junction contained 0 bases not matched to a gene. CDR1 and CDR2 from the germline V gene are MNHEY and SVGAGI. This CDR3 has 15 amino acids. The CDR3 loop reads CASSYGTATNEKLFF. CDR3 coding DNA: TGTGCCAGCAGTTACGGGACAGCAACTAATGAAAAACTGTTTTTT.

CDR3 in amino acids: CASSLGFDEKLFF. The CDR3 bases are TGTGCCAGCTCCCTAGGATTCGATGAAAAACTGTTTTTT. The V call is TRBV28, the J call TRBJ1-4; D is ambiguous. The germline CDR1 and CDR2 sequences are MDHEN and SYDVKM. CDR3 length: 13 residues. V was cut by 8 bases and J by 6 bases, with 13 bases left in between.

CDR3 amino acids: CASSLLDSVPLPTEAFF. CDR3 nucleotide sequence: TGCGCCAGCAGCCTCCTGGACAGCGTTCCCCTCCCCACTGAAGCTTTCTTT. The rearrangement joins TRBV4-1 to TRBJ1-1; possible D gene TRBD1, 6 bases. The V and J ends lost 4 bases and 4 bases respectively, with 22 bases between them. Germline values: CDR1 MGHRA, CDR2 YSYEKL. The length of the CDR3 is 17 residues.

CDR3 nucleotide sequence: TGTGCCAGCAGCTTCGGACTAGCGGGGCCTGATGAGCAGTTCTTC. It is translated as CASSFGLAGPDEQFF. The rearrangement links TRBV13 to TRBJ2-1; 12 bases map to TRBD2. Unmatched junction bases numbered 5, after V lost 3 bases and J lost 8 bases. The germline gives CDR1 PRHDT, CDR2 FYEKMQ (reference sequence). The CDR3 sequence is 15 residues long.

The chain links TRBV11-2 to TRBJ2-7, with D possibly matching TRBD2 (6 bases). CDR3 length: 15 residues. Looked up from germline, CDR1 is SGHAT and CDR2 is FQNNGV. Trimming pared 1 base from V and 2 bases from J, leaving 12 bases between. The CDR3: CASSLAQEGTYEQYF. The CDR3 DNA reads as TGTGCCAGCAGCTTAGCCCAGGAGGGTACCTACGAGCAGTACTTC.

In this sample, this clone turned up a few times. Other nucleotide sequences in the sample specify the same CDR3. CDR3 nucleotides: TGTGCCAGCAGCGCTAGCGGGAGCTCCTACAATGAGCAGTTCTTC. It yields the protein CASSASGSSYNEQFF. V is TRBV9 and J is TRBJ2-1, with 10 nucleotides matching TRBD2. CDR3 length: 15 amino acids. The ends lost 3 bases at V and 0 bases at J; junction bases unmatched: 0. The germline gives CDR1 SGDLS, CDR2 YYNGEE. The entire variable domain, with the rest obtained from reference TRBV9 and TRBJ2-1, is as follows: DSGVTQTPKHLITATGQRVTLRCSPRSGDLSVYWYQQSLDQGLQFLIQYYNGEERAKGNILERFSAQQFPDLHSELNLSSLELGDSALYFCASSASGSSYNEQFFGPGTRLTVL.

The rearrangement uses TRBV6-5 and TRBJ2-7, with TRBD2 identical over 8 bases. The junction had 9 bases not matched to a gene; V was cut back by 7 bases and J by 1 base. Germline loops: CDR1 MNHEY, CDR2 SVGAGI. This CDR3 comprises 15 residues. This CDR3 is CASTPSGRESYEQYF. The CDR3 bases are TGTGCCAGCACTCCCAGCGGGAGAGAATCCTACGAGCAGTACTTC.

In DNA, the CDR3 is TGTGCCAGCAGCTCCGACAGGATTTACAATGAGCAGTTCTTC. This translates into CASSSDRIYNEQFF. The chain recombines TRBV7-9 with TRBJ2-1, with a tentative D call TRBD1 (6 bases). Trimming took off 4 bases at V and 4 bases at J, with 11 bases between the two ends. Germline V gene sequence: CDR1 SEHNR, CDR2 FQNEAQ (reference sequence). The CDR3 is made up of 14 amino acids.

A single count supports this clone. The rearrangement uses TRBV6-5 and TRBJ1-2; 9 bases agree with TRBD1. The CDR3 has 13 residues. Germline assignment: CDR1 MNHEY and CDR2 SVGAGI. J was trimmed by 7 bases and V by 5 bases; bases with no gene match: 5. The CDR3 nucleotides read TGTGCCAGCAGTCTGACAGGGGGAAGTGGCTACACCTTC. Translated: CASSLTGGSGYTF.